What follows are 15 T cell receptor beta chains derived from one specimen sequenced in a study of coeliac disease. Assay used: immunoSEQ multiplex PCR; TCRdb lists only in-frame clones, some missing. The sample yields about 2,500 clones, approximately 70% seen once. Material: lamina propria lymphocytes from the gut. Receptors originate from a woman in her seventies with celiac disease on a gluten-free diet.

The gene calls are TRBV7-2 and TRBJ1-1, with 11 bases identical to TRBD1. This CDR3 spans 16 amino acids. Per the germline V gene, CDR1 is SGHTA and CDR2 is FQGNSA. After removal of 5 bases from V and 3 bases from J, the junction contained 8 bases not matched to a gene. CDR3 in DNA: TGTGCCAGCAGCCTAAGGGACAGGGGGTCGTACACTGAAGCTTTCTTT. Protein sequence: CASSLRDRGSYTEAFF.

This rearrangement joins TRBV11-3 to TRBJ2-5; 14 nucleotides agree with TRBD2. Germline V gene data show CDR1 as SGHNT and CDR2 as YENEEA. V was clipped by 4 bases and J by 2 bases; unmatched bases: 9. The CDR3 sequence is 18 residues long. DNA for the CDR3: TGTGCCAGCAGCTCGGGACTAGCGGGAGAAGGGAGGCAAGAGACCCAGTACTTC. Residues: CASSSGLAGEGRQETQYF. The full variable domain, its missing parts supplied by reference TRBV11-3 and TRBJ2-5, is EAGVVQSPRYKIIEKKQPVAFWCNPISGHNTLYWYLQNLGQGPELLIRYENEEAVDDSQLPKDRFSAERLKGVDSTLKIQPAELGDSAVYLCASSSGLAGEGRQETQYFGPGTRLLVL.

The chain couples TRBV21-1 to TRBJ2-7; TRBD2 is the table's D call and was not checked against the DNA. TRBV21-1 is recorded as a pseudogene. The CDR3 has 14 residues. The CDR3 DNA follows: TGTGCCAGCAGCAACGGGACTGCCACCTACGAGCAGTACTTC. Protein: CASSNGTATYEQYF.

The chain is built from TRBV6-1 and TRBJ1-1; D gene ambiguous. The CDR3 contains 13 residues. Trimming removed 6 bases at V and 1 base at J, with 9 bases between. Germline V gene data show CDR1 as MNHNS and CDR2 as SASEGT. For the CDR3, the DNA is TGTGCCAGCAGCGATCTGAGGAACACTGAAGCTTTCTTT. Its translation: CASSDLRNTEAFF.

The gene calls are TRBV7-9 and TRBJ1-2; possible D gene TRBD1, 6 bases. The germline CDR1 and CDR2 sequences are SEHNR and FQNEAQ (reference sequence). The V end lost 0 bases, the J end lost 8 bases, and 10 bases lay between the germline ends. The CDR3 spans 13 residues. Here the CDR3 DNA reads TGTGCCAGCAGCTTAGCATACAGGGAAGGCTACACCTTC. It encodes CASSLAYREGYTF.

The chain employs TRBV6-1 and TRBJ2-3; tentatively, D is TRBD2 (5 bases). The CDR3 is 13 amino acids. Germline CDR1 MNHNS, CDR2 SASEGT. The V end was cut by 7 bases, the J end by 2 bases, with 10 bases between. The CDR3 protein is CASKGVSTDTQYF. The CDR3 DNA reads TGTGCCAGCAAGGGAGTTTCCACAGATACGCAGTATTTT.

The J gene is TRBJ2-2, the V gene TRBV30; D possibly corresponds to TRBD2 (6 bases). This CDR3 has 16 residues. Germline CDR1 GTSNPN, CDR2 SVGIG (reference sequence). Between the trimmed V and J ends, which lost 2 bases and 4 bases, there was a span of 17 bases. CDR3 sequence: CAWSITQGLPTGELFF. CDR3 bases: TGTGCCTGGAGTATTACCCAGGGACTCCCCACCGGGGAGCTGTTTTTT.

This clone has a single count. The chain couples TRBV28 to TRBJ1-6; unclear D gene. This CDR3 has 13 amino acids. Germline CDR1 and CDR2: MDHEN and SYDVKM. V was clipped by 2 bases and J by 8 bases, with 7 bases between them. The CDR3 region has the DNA TGTGCCAGCAGTTTAGCACACGATTCACCCCTCCACTTT. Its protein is CASSLAHDSPLHF.

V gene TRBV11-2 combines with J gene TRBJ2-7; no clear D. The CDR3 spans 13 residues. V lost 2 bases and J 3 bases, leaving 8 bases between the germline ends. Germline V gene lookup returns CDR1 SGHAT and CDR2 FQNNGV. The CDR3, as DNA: TGTGCCAGCAGCTTATCGAACAACTACGAGCAGTACTTC. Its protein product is CASSLSNNYEQYF.

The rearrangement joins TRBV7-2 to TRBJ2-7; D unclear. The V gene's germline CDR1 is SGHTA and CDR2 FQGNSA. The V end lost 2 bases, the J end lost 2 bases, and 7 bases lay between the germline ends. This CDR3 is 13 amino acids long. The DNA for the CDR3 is TGTGCCAGCAGCTTAACAGTTGCCTACGAGCAGTACGTC. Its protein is CASSLTVAYEQYV.

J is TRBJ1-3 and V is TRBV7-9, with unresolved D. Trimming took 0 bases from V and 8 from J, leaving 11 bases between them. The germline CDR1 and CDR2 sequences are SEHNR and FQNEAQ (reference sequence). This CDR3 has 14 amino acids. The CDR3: CASSLAARRDTIYF. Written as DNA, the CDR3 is TGTGCCAGCAGCTTAGCCGCCCGGCGGGACACCATATATTTT.

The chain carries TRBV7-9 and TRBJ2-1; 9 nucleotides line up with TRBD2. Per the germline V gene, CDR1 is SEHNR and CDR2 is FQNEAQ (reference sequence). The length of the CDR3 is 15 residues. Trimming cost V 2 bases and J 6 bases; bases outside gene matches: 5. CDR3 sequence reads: CASSLRREGPNEQFF. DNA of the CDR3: TGTGCCAGCAGCTTACGGCGGGAGGGCCCCAATGAGCAGTTCTTC.

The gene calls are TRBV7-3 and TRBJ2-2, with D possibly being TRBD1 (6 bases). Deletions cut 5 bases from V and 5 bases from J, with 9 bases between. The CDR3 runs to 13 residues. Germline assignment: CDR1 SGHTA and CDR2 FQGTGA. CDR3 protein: CASSMDRTGELFF. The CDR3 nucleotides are TGTGCCAGCAGCATGGACAGAACCGGGGAGCTGTTTTTT.

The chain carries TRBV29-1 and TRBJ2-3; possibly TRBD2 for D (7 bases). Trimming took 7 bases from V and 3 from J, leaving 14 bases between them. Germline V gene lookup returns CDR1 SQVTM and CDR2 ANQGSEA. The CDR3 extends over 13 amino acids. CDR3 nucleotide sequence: TGCAGCGCCCCCGGGGGGACAACAGATACGCAGTATTTT. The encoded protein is CSAPGGTTDTQYF.

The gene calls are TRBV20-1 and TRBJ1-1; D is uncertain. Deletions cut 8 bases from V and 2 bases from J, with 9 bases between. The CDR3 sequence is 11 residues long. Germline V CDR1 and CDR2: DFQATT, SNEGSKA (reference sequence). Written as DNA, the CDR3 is TGCAGTACTGACACTAACACTGAAGCTTTCTTT. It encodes CSTDTNTEAFF.